This TCR beta chain was identified in a study of TIL therapy for anti-PD-1-resistant metastatic lung cancer. Study-level background: Patients had a median age of approximately 50 years (range roughly 38-85).

Details on this clone: Its antigen is not identified.

CDR1 and CDR2 from the germline V gene are SGHNT and YYREEE (reference sequence). CDR3 size: 16 residues. Trimming removed 4 bases from V and 0 bases from J; junction bases left unmatched: 7. This was the immunoSEQ v3 assay. Libraries were prepared by immunoSEQ multiplex PCR; TCRdb keeps only in-frame clonotypes and omits some of them. The profile shows about 50,000 clones, 79% of them singletons. Time point described: pre-treatment sample, taken before nivolumab and TIL therapy. Overall study findings and caveats: This highly selected cohort may not generalize to typical lung cancer patients.

The TCR was taken from a woman aged 25-85 years with non-small cell lung cancer. The genes are TRBV5-4 and TRBJ2-3; TRBD2 matches 8 bases. The material was blood, obtained at baseline. This chain's CDR3 is CASSPYSGASTDTQYF. The CDR3 DNA follows: TGTGCCAGCAGCCCGTATAGCGGGGCTAGCACAGATACGCAGTATTTT.